The sequence of this TCR beta chain was determined in a study of memory CD4+ T cells and cytomegalovirus serostatus. Overall study results and limits: Repertoires predicted CMV serostatus with median bootstrapped AUC of about 0.95.

Unmatched junction bases numbered 4, after V lost 0 bases and J lost 3 bases. The CDR3 loop spans 15 amino acids. CDR1 SGHRS and CDR2 YFSETQ come from the germline V gene. A word on this clone: The antigen is unknown.

The sort gate was single viable CD3+CD4+CD8-CD45RO+ cells for memory CD4+ T cells. Total CD4+ T cells were enriched by CD4 positive selection. Generated by immunoSEQ multiplex PCR, the TCRdb table keeps only in-frame clones and is missing some. The sample has 40,000 to 55,000 clones, about four fifths seen once; the top ten hold about 1.4%. The specimen sequenced was memory CD4+ T cells from blood. The receptor comes from an adult in good health and CMV-seropositive. The V call is TRBV5-1, the J call TRBJ2-7, with TRBD1 matching over 9 bases. CDR3 protein: CASSLGGDRDYEQYF. The CDR3, as DNA: TGCGCCAGCAGCTTGGGTGGGGACAGGGACTACGAGCAGTACTTC.